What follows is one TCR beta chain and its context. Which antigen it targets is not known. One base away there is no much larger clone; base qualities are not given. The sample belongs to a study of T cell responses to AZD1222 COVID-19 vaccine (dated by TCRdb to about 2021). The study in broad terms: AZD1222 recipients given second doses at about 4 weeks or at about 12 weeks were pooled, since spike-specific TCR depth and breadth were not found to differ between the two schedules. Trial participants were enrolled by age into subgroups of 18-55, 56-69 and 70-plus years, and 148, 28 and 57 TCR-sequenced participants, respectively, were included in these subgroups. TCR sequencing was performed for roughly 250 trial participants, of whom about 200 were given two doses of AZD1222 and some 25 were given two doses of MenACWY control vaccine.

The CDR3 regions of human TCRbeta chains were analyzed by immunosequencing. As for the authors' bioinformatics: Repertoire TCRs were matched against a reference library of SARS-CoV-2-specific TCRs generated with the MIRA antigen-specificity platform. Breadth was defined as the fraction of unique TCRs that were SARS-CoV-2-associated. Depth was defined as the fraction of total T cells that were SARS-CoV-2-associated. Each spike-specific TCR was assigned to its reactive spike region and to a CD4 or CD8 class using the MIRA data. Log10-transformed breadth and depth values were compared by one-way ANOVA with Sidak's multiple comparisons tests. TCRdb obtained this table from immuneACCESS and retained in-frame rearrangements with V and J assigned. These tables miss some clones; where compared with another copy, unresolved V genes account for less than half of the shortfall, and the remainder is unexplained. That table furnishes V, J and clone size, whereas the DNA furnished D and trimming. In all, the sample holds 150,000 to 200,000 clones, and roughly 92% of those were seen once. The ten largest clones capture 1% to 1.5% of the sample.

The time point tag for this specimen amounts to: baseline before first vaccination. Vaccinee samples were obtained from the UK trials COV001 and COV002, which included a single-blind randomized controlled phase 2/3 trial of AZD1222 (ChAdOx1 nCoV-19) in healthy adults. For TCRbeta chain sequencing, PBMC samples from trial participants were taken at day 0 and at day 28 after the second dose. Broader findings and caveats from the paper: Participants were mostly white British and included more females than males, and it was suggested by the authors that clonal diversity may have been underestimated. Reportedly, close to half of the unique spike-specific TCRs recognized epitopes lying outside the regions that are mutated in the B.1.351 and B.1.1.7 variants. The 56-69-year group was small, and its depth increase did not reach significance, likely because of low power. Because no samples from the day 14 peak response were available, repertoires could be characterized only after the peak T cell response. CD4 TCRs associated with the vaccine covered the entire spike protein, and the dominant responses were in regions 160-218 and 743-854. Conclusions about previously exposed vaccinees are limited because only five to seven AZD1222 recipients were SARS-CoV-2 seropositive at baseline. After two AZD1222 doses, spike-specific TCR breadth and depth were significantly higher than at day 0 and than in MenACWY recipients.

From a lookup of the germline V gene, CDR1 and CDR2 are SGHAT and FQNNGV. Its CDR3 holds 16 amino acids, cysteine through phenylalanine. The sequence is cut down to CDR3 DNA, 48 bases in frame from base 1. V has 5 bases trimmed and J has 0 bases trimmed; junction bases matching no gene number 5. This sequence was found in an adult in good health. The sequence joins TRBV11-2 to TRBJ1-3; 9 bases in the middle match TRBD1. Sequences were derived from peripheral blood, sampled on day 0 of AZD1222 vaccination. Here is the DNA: TGTGCCAGCAGCCGGACAGGGGTCGGCTCTGGAAACACCATATATTTT. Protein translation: CASSRTGVGSGNTIYF. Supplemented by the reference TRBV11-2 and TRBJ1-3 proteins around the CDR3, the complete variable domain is EAGVAQSPRYKIIEKRQSVAFWCNPISGHATLYWYQQILGQGPKLLIQFQNNGVVDDSQLPKDRFSAERLKGVDSTLKIQPAKLEDSAVYLCASSRTGVGSGNTIYFGEGSWLTVV.